This TCR beta chain comes out of a study of T cell responses to AZD1222 COVID-19 vaccine. This CDR3 spans 15 amino acids. In germline, CDR1 is SNHLY, CDR2 FYNNEI. Trimming left V 8 bases short and J 0 bases short, with 13 bases between. Assay used: immunoSEQ multiplex PCR; TCRdb lists only in-frame clones, some missing. Among under 200,000 clones listed, 80% to 95% were seen once. Points on this clone: The target antigen is unknown.

Whole-study findings and limits: With dominance at 160-218 and 743-854, vaccine-associated CD4 TCRs spanned spike. Clonal diversity was possibly underestimated, and the donors were mostly white British, with more females.

The receptor's source is an adult in good health. This rearrangement joins TRBV2 to TRBJ2-2, with D possibly being TRBD1 or TRBD2 (6 bases each). The input for sequencing was peripheral blood, taken on day 0 of AZD1222 vaccination. The CDR3 nucleotides are TGTGCCAGCCGGGGGCAGCGGACGAACACCGGGGAGCTGTTTTTT. The encoded protein is CASRGQRTNTGELFF.